This T cell receptor (beta chain) was sequenced for a study of cytomegalovirus exposure and HLA in healthy donors. Study background: The study placed around 80% of its approximately 360 genotyped donors in the Caucasian-associated ancestry cluster. Whole-study results and caveats: Earlier analysis yielded a pattern in which most TCR beta V segments were productive about 90% or about 30% of the time. Sequencing artifact likely explains a cluster of highly shared sequence variants. Several of the most significant clusters appeared, in a later analysis, to be linked to common viral pathogens.

It was with 60 Vbeta and 13 Jbeta primers that the PCR ran. Some clones are missing from TCRdb's copy, which holds only in-frame ones; the method was immunoSEQ multiplex PCR. The data hold roughly 180,000 clones, with roughly 84% observed a single time. Of note for this clone: What it binds is not known.

The V end was cut by 3 bases, the J end by 0 bases, with 7 bases between. The germline V gene has CDR1 SGHTA and CDR2 FQGNSA. The CDR3 runs to 14 residues. The chain links TRBV7-2 to TRBJ2-3; D uncertain. This TCR derives from a boy between 2 and 10 years old in good health and CMV-seronegative. Sequencing input: PBMCs. The CDR3 DNA follows: TGTGCCAGCAGCTTCGCGGATAGCACAGATACGCAGTATTTT. This sequence encodes CASSFADSTDTQYF.